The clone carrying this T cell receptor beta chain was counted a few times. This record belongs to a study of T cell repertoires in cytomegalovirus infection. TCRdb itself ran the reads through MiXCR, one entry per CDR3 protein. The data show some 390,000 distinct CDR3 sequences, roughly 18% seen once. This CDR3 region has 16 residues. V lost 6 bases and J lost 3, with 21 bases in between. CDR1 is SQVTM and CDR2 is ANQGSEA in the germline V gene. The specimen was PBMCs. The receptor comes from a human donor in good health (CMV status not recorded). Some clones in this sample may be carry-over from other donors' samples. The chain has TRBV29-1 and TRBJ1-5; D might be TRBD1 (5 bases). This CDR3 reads CSVWDLVLPFNQPQHF. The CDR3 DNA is TGCAGCGTCTGGGACCTAGTACTGCCCTTCAATCAGCCCCAGCATTTT.